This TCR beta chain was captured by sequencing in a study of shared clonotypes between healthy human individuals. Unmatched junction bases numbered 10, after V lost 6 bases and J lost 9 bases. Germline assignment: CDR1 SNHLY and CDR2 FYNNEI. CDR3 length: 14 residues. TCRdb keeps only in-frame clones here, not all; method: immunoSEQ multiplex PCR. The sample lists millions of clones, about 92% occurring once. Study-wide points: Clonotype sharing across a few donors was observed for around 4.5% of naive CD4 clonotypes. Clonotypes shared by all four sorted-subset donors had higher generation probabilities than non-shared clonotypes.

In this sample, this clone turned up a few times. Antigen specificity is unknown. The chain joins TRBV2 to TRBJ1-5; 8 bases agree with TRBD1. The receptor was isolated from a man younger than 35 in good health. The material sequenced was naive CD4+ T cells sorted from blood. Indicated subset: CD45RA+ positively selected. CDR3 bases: TGTGCCAGCAGGAGGGCAGGGGGCGAAGGGCCCCAGCATTTT. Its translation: CASRRAGGEGPQHF.